The 9 T cell receptor beta chains presented below share a single source sample, sequenced in a study of T cells in Graves' hyperthyroidism and ophthalmopathy. TCR beta CDR3 sequences were amplified from RNA transcripts. Initially, a first-round RT-PCR of the TCR CDR3 employed the HTBI primer set. In TCRdb, the multiplex PCR reads were re-called with MiXCR into one record per CDR3 protein. This sample has over 350,000 distinct CDR3 sequences; about 18% occur once, and the top ten carry 40% to 45%. Material: blood. These receptors were collected from a man between 18 and 29 years old with Graves' ophthalmopathy.

This clonotype was detected a few times. A read error may be the cause here, since a much bigger clone is one base away. The chain couples TRBV7-6 to TRBJ1-1, with D possibly TRBD1 on 5 matching bases. The CDR3 has 14 residues. Germline CDR1 and CDR2: SGHVS and FNYEAQ. CDR3 coding DNA: TGTGGCAGCAGCGAACAGGCGCACTACACTGAAGCTTTCTTT. Protein sequence: CGSSEQAHYTEAFF.

Comments on this clonotype: Just one base apart from a much larger clone, this may be a read error. The chain has TRBV12-3 or TRBV12-4 and TRBJ2-3; D is possibly TRBD2 (5 bases). This CDR3 region has 13 residues. V was cut by 3 bases and J by 6 bases, with 10 bases left in between. The CDR3 region is CASSFGESDTQYF. The CDR3 bases are TGTGCCAGCAGTTTCGGGGAGTCTGATACGCAGTATTTT.

This clonotype was counted between two and nine times. The V and J genes are TRBV10-3 and TRBJ2-2; D perhaps matches TRBD1 (6 bases). Trimming shortened V by 5 bases and J by 4 bases, and 11 bases separated the two germline ends. The CDR3 extends over 14 amino acids. CDR1 is ENHRY and CDR2 is SYGVKD in the germline V gene. The CDR3, as DNA: TGTGCCATCAGTTACAGGGACGGCACCGGGGAGCTGTTTTTT. Protein sequence: CAISYRDGTGELFF.

A few counts support this clonotype. The chain couples TRBV6-1 to TRBJ1-4; D remains ambiguous. V lost 0 bases and J 5 bases, leaving 13 bases between the germline ends. CDR3 size: 16 residues. CDR1 is MNHNS and CDR2 is SASEGT in the germline V gene. CDR3 in amino acids: CASSEAVVQPNEKLFF. The CDR3 DNA is TGTGCCAGCAGTGAAGCGGTCGTACAGCCGAATGAAAAACTGTTTTTT.

The chain employs TRBV27 and TRBJ2-7; D is possibly TRBD2 (5 bases). Trimming removed 3 bases from V and 7 bases from J, with 13 bases in between. This CDR3 spans 13 amino acids. Germline CDR1 and CDR2: MNHEY and SMNVEV (reference sequence). For the CDR3, the DNA is TGTGCCAGCAGTTTTGGGAGCCTTAGGGAGCAGTACTTC. Translation: CASSFGSLREQYF.

This clonotype occurred a few times. V and J are TRBV5-1 and TRBJ1-2, with D hard to call. With 1 base removed from V and 6 bases from J, the gap between germline ends came to 10 bases. The CDR3 covers 13 residues. The germline CDR1 and CDR2 sequences are SGHRS and YFSETQ. As DNA, the CDR3 is TGCGCCAGCAGCTTGTCGAGTTGGGATGGCTACACCTTC. Translated, it gives CASSLSSWDGYTF.

Details on this clonotype: A read error may explain this, as a much larger clone is one base away. V usage is TRBV20-1 and J usage is TRBJ2-7, with 10 bases identical to TRBD1. This CDR3 region has 15 residues. Germline lookup yields CDR1 DFQATT and CDR2 SNEGSKA (reference sequence). The junction had 8 bases not matched to a gene; V was cut back by 2 bases and J by 4 bases. The CDR3 spells CSARPTGTGVYEQYV. The CDR3 coding sequence is TGCAGTGCTAGACCCACTGGGACAGGGGTTTACGAGCAGTACGTC.

This clonotype was observed at least ten times. The chain's CDR3 is CASSSGQGVAYTF. As DNA, the CDR3 is TGTGCCAGCAGCTCCGGACAGGGGGTCGCTTACACCTTC. The chain carries TRBV2 and TRBJ1-2, with TRBD1 matching over 10 bases. Trimming took 6 bases from V and 11 from J; bases not matched to a gene: 9. Germline CDR1 and CDR2: SNHLY and FYNNEI. The CDR3 is 13 residues long.

This clonotype showed up many times. The CDR3 protein is CASSESPPAEGYTF. The CDR3 bases are TGCGCCAGCAGTGAGTCACCGCCAGCCGAGGGCTACACCTTC. This rearrangement joins TRBV10-2 to TRBJ1-2, with D unclear. The V end lost 0 bases, the J end lost 8 bases, and 13 bases lay between the germline ends. The length of the CDR3 is 14 residues. Germline-derived CDR1 and CDR2 are WSHSY and SAAADI.